This TCR beta chain was identified in a study of shared clonotypes between healthy human individuals. The count of this clone is one. Genomic DNA from each subset was divided evenly over several immunoSEQ plates. Original processing methods: ImmunoSEQ only sent back junction sequences with no quality scores, so filtering was done differently. TCRdb keeps only in-frame clones here, not all; method: immunoSEQ multiplex PCR. Clone size and the V and J calls come from that table; the DNA yielded D and trimming. Here the sample spans about 1.4 million clones, around 97% being singletons. The V and J ends lost 1 base and 5 bases, in that order; junction bases with no gene match: 5. This CDR3 contains 15 residues. Germline V CDR1 and CDR2: MNHEY, SMNVEV (reference sequence). Partitioning of CD4+ cells yielded a CD45RA+ naive subset and a CD45RA-negative memory subset.

The source is a man aged 25-45 years in good health. Sequencing used naive CD4+ T cells sorted from blood. Sample subset: CD45RA+ positively selected. The gene calls are TRBV27 and TRBJ2-7; 10 bases line up with TRBD2. The CDR3 sequence: CASSLWLAGVHEQYF. CDR3 DNA sequence: TGTGCCAGCAGTTTATGGCTAGCGGGAGTCCACGAGCAGTACTTC.